This is a list of T cell receptor beta chains from one sample in a study of cytomegalovirus exposure and HLA in healthy donors. Only in-frame clones appear in the TCRdb table, and some are missing; sequencing was by immunoSEQ multiplex PCR. The table includes under 200,000 clones, roughly 80% detected once. The sample consisted of PBMCs. These receptors originate from a young woman in good health and CMV-seronegative. The CDR3 runs from the conserved cysteine through the conserved F or W. A D gene is named only where the DNA matches it firmly. Clone size is shown for a subset of rows, as once, few, many or a class of expanded clone.

TRBJ1-1 TRBD1 TRBV5-1 once TGCGCCAGCAGCGGGCTTACAGGGGAAGCCCCTGAAGCTTTCTTT CASSGLTGEAPEAFF
TRBJ2-3 TRBD2 TRBV28 NA TGTGCCAGCAGCCGTTCCTCCCTAGCGGGACTAAACACAGATACGCAGTATTTT CASSRSSLAGLNTDTQYF
TRBJ2-2 NA TRBV19 NA TGTGCCAGTAGTACCACGGCGAACACCGGGGAGCTGTTTTTT CASSTTANTGELFF
TRBJ1-2 NA TRBV2 NA TGTGCCAGCAGCAAGGTCTTGAGGTCTAATGGCTACACCTTC CASSKVLRSNGYTF
TRBJ2-1 TRBD2 TRBV28 NA TGTGCCAGCAGTTTACCCGGACTAGCGGAACACAATGAGCAGTTCTTC CASSLPGLAEHNEQFF
TRBJ1-1 NA TRBV18 NA TGTGCCAGCTCCAGGCCGAACACTGAAGCTTTCTTT CASSRPNTEAFF
TRBJ2-7 TRBD1 TRBV13 NA TGTGCCAGCAGCCCCCCAGACAGGGCCTACGAGCAGTACTTC CASSPPDRAYEQYF
TRBJ2-2 TRBD1 TRBV7-2 NA TGTGCCAGCAGCTTAGCCAGGGGGCGCCGTAGCGGGGAGCTGTTTTTT CASSLARGRRSGELFF
TRBJ2-7 NA TRBV11-2 NA TGTGCCAGCAGCTTAGAGGGAGGTAGCCCCTCCTACGAGCAGTACTTC CASSLEGGSPSYEQYF
TRBJ2-2 TRBD2 TRBV2 NA TGTGCCAGCGTAGGACTAGCTGGGGAGCTGTTTTTT CASVGLAGELFF
TRBJ2-7 NA TRBV28 NA TGTGCCAGCAAGACACAGCCCTACGAGCAGTACTTC CASKTQPYEQYF
TRBJ2-2 NA TRBV7-8 few TGTGCCAGCAGCTTTTTGGAGATCGCGAACACCGGGGAGCTGTTTTTT CASSFLEIANTGELFF
TRBJ1-1 TRBD1 TRBV10-3 few TGTGCCATCAGGGACAGGCGGAACACTGAAGCTTTCTTT CAIRDRRNTEAFF
TRBJ2-1 NA TRBV5-6 NA TGTGCCAGCAGCCTACAGGGGAGGACCCACAATGAGCAGTTCTTC CASSLQGRTHNEQFF
TRBJ2-2 TRBD1 TRBV19 NA TGTGCCAGTATTCCCTCGGGACAGGGGGCTTTCGGACCTCGCACCGGGGAGCTGTTTTTT CASIPSGQGAFGPRTGELFF
TRBJ1-2 NA TRBV28 NA TGTGCCAGCAGGCGAGCAGGGAACTATGGCTACACCTTC CASRRAGNYGYTF
TRBJ2-7 NA TRBV5-1 NA TGCGCCAGCAGCTTGGAAGGTAGCGGCCCCTACGAGCAGTACTTC CASSLEGSGPYEQYF
TRBJ2-5 NA TRBV10-3 NA TGTGCCATCAGTTTGCAGGGGCAAGAGACCCAGTACTTC CAISLQGQETQYF
TRBJ2-7 NA TRBV4-1 NA TGCGCCAGCAGTACACAGAATTCTCCCTACGAGCAGTACTTC CASSTQNSPYEQYF
TRBJ2-7 TRBD1 TRBV6-1 NA TGTGCCAGCACCCGGGACAGAACCTACGAGCAGTACTTC CASTRDRTYEQYF
TRBJ2-1 TRBD1 TRBV28 NA TGTGCCAGCAGTTCATATGCGCCCAGGGGGCCGGACAATGAGCAGTTCTTC CASSSYAPRGPDNEQFF
TRBJ2-1 TRBD1 TRBV2 NA TGTGCCAGCAGTGAACAGGGGGCCGAGCAGTTCTTC CASSEQGAEQFF
TRBJ2-5 NA TRBV7-7 NA TGTGCTAGCAGCCCTAGGGCGGTTAGAGGGGAGACCCAGTACTTC CASSPRAVRGETQYF
TRBJ2-1 TRBD2 TRBV28 NA TGTGCCACCCGGAAAGCGGGAGATCGCGCGAATGAGCAGTTCTTC CATRKAGDRANEQFF
TRBJ2-5 TRBD2 TRBV5-4 NA TGTGCCAGCAGCGTATCTGGCCTAGCGGGATATGTTGAGACCCAGTACTTC CASSVSGLAGYVETQYF
TRBJ2-2 NA TRBV11-3 NA TGTGCCAGCAGCTTAGGGCTAGCTTTTGGCCCGAGCACCGGGGAGCTGTTTTTT CASSLGLAFGPSTGELFF
TRBJ2-3 TRBD2 TRBV15 once TGTGCCACCAGCAGAGGACTAGCTTCACCCCCCGGAGATACGCAGTATTTT CATSRGLASPPGDTQYF
TRBJ1-2 TRBD1 TRBV5-1 NA TGCGCCAGCACCAAAAGTCCCGGGACAGGCACGCACTATGGCTACACCTTC CASTKSPGTGTHYGYTF
TRBJ2-1 NA TRBV14 NA TGTGCCAGCAGCCAAGAAGGGGTCCAGTTGATCTTC CASSQEGVQLIF
TRBJ2-7 TRBD1 TRBV4-3 once TGCGCCAGCAGCCAAGTCACGACAGGGAGAGCCTACGAGCAGTACTTC CASSQVTTGRAYEQYF
TRBJ2-7 NA TRBV27 NA TGTGCCAGCAGTTTAGGCGGGATTCCCCCCTACGAGCAGTACTTC CASSLGGIPPYEQYF
TRBJ1-4 NA TRBV5-4 NA TGTGCCAGCAGCTCAGATCGATCGGGAGGCAATGAAAAACTGTTTTTT CASSSDRSGGNEKLFF
TRBJ1-3 NA TRBV27 once TGTGCCAGCAGTTTATCGGGTGGACTCGGAAACACCATATATTTT CASSLSGGLGNTIYF
TRBJ1-5 TRBD1 TRBV7-2 NA TGTGCCAGCAGCCCGGGACAGGGCAATGGTCAGCCCCAGCATTTT CASSPGQGNGQPQHF
TRBJ1-1 NA TRBV5-6 few TGTGCCAGCAGCTTGGATAGGGAGGACACTGAAGCTTTCTTT CASSLDREDTEAFF
TRBJ1-2 NA TRBV19 NA TGTGCCAGTACCACGAGAGACTCTACTAACTATGGCTACACCTTC CASTTRDSTNYGYTF
TRBJ2-5 NA TRBV6-5 NA TGTGCCAGCAGTTGGTCCCTAGCTGGGAAAGAGACCCAGTACTTC CASSWSLAGKETQYF
TRBJ1-5 NA TRBV2 NA TGTGCCAGCAGTTCAGGACAGCCAAGGTGGTATAGCAATCAGCCCCAGCATTTT CASSSGQPRWYSNQPQHF
TRBJ2-7 TRBD1 TRBV28 few TGTGCCAGCAATCCATGGACAGGGGTGGGCGAGCAGTACTTC CASNPWTGVGEQYF
TRBJ2-1 NA TRBV25-1 NA TGTGCCAGCAGTGAAAACAGGGCGAGTTCCTACAATGAGCAGTTCTTC CASSENRASSYNEQFF
TRBJ1-1 NA TRBV7-2 NA TGTGCCAGCATCGGACAGCCGAACACTGAAGCTTTCTTT CASIGQPNTEAFF
TRBJ2-3 NA TRBV11-3 NA TGTGCCAGCAGCTTCGGGTCGGGGACAGATACGCAGTATTTT CASSFGSGTDTQYF
TRBJ2-5 TRBD1 TRBV5-1 NA TGCGCCAGCAGCTCCTCAGGGGGCAGCCAAGAGACCCAGTACTTC CASSSSGGSQETQYF
TRBJ2-7 NA TRBV11-3 NA TGTGCCAGCAGCTTACAGGGCCCCTACGAGCAGTACTTC CASSLQGPYEQYF
TRBJ1-6 NA TRBV13 NA TGTGCCAGCCGCTACACGACAGCTAATTCACCCCTCCACTTT CASRYTTANSPLHF
TRBJ2-7 NA TRBV29-1 NA TGCAGCGTTGAACGAGGCTACGAGCAGTACTTC CSVERGYEQYF
TRBJ1-1 NA TRBV5-4 NA TGTGCCAGCAGCTTGGTAGGGGACACTGAAGCTTTCTTT CASSLVGDTEAFF